Here is one TCR beta chain with its context. Its antigen is not identified. The CDR3 extends over 14 amino acids. The V end was cut by 7 bases, the J end by 2 bases, with 12 bases between. Germline V gives CDR1 SGHTA, CDR2 FQGNSA. This sample is drawn from a study of T-cell memory formation after mild COVID-19. About the study: For the most part, TCR clusters were specific to one donor.

TCRdb passed the 5' RACE reads through MiXCR, listing each CDR3 protein once. Seen here are about 390,000 distinct CDR3 sequences, around 21% observed once, and the top ten hold 9.5% to 15%. Study results and caveats: From day 15 to 85, contracting clones were balanced between CD4 and CD8, whereas later expanders leaned toward CD4+. Within pre-infection memory, some responding clones were found, suggesting cross-reactive memory joined.

The TCR originated in an adult woman who had mild COVID-19 (a few samples of this study predate the infection). Cell type and time point are not known. The genes are TRBV7-2 and TRBJ2-4, with unresolved D. Sequencing was carried out using PBMCs or a T cell subset sorted from them (not recorded which). The CDR3, as DNA: TGTGCCAGCACCTCCTGGGCATCCAAAAACATTCAGTACTTC. Amino acid sequence: CASTSWASKNIQYF.